This TCR beta chain came from a study of blood T cell repertoires in COVID-19. Study-wide context: T cells, B-cell-depleted T cells, or PBMCs provided the cDNA or gDNA that served as material.

In the original workflow: For nucleated cells, counts were estimated from reference gene primer amplification. Clones were read by immunoSEQ multiplex PCR, and TCRdb kept only the in-frame ones, dropping some. D and trimming come from the DNA, and the V and J calls and clone size come from that table. Of about 80,000 clones detected, roughly 80% appear once; the ten largest clones hold 30% to 40%. Input material: peripheral blood. This clonotype was sampled from a woman in her sixties or seventies with acute or convalescent COVID-19.

CDR3 nucleotide sequence: TGTGCCAGCAGCGGAGCAGGGGGCGGGGAGACCCAGTACTTC. Its protein product is CASSGAGGGETQYF. The chain carries TRBV7-8 and TRBJ2-5; 8 bases fit TRBD1. The V segment lost 5 bases and the J segment 5 bases; nucleotides outside the gene matches: 7. Germline values: CDR1 SGHVS, CDR2 FQNEAQ. The CDR3 spans 14 residues. Drawing the rest from reference TRBV7-8 and TRBJ2-5, the complete variable domain is GAGVSQSPRYKVAKRGQDVALRCDPISGHVSLFWYQQALGQGPEFLTYFQNEAQLDKSGLPSDRFFAERPEGSVSTLKIQRTQQEDSAVYLCASSGAGGGETQYFGPGTRLLVL.